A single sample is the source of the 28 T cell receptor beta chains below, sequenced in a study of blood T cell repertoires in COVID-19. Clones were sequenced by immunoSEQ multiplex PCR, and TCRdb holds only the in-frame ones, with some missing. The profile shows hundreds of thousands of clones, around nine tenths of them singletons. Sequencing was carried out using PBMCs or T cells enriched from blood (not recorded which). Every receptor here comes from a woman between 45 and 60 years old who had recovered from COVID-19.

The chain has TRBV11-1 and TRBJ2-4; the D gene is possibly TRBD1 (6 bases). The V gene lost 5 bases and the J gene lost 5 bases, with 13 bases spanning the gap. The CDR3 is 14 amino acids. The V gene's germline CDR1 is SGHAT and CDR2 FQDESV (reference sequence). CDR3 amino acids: CASSPWGQENIQYF. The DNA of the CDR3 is TGTGCCAGCAGCCCCTGGGGGCAGGAAAACATTCAGTACTTC.

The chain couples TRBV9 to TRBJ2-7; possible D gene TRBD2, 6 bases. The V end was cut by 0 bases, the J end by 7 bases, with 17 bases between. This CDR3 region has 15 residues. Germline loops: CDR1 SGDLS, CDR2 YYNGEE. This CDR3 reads CASSVGRSSAGEQYF. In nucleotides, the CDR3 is TGTGCCAGCAGCGTAGGTCGGTCTAGCGCGGGGGAGCAGTACTTC.

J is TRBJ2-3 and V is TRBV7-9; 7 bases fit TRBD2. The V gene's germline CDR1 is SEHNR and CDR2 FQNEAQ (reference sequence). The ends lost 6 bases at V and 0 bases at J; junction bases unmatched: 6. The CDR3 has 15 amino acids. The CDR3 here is CASRSYSGSTDTQYF. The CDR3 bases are TGTGCCAGCAGGTCATATAGCGGGAGCACAGATACGCAGTATTTT.

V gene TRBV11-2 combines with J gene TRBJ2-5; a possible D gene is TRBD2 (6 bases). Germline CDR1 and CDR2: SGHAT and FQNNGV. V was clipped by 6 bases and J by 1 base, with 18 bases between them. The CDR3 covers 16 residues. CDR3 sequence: CASSGGKWASQETQYF. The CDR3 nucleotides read TGTGCCAGCAGTGGAGGGAAATGGGCCAGCCAAGAGACCCAGTACTTC. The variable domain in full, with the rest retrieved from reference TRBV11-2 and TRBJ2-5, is EAGVAQSPRYKIIEKRQSVAFWCNPISGHATLYWYQQILGQGPKLLIQFQNNGVVDDSQLPKDRFSAERLKGVDSTLKIQPAKLEDSAVYLCASSGGKWASQETQYFGPGTRLLVL.

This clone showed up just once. The CDR3 is CASSLISGTGVIYTF. Here the CDR3 DNA reads TGTGCCAGCAGTTTGATATCCGGGACAGGGGTGATCTACACCTTC. V gene TRBV28 combines with J gene TRBJ1-2; 10 bases fit TRBD1. V gave up 3 bases and J gave up 10 bases; unmatched junction bases: 11. Per the germline V gene, CDR1 is MDHEN and CDR2 is SYDVKM. The CDR3 loop spans 15 amino acids.

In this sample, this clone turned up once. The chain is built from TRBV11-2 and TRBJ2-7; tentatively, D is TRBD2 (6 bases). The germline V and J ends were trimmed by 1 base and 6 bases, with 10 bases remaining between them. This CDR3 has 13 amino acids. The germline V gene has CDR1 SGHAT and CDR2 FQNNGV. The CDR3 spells CASSLGGVGEQYF. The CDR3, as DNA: TGTGCCAGCAGCTTAGGGGGGGTAGGCGAGCAGTACTTC.

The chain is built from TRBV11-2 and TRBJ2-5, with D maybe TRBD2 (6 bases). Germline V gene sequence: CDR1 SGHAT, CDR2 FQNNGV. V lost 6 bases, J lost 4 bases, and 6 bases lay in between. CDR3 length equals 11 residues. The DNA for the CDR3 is TGTGCCAGCAGGGGGGGAGAGACCCAGTACTTC. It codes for CASRGGETQYF.

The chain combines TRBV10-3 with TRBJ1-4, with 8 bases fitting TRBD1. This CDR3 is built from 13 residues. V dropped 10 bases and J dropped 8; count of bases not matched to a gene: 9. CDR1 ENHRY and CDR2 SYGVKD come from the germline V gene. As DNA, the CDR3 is TGTGCCAGCTCAGGGACAGGAGGAGAAAAACTGTTTTTT. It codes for CASSGTGGEKLFF.

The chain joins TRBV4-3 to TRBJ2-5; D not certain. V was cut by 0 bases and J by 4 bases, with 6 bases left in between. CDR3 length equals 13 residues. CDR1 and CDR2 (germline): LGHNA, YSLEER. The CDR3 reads CASSQDIGETQYF. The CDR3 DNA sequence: TGCGCCAGCAGCCAAGATATCGGAGAGACCCAGTACTTC.

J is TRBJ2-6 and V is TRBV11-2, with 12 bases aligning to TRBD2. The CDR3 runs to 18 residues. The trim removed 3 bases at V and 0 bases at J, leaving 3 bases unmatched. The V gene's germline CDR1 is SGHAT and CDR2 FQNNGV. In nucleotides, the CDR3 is TGTGCCAGCAGCTTTCGGACTAGCGGGATCTCTGGGGCCAACGTCCTGACTTTC. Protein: CASSFRTSGISGANVLTF. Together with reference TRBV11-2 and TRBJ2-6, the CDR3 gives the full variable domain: EAGVAQSPRYKIIEKRQSVAFWCNPISGHATLYWYQQILGQGPKLLIQFQNNGVVDDSQLPKDRFSAERLKGVDSTLKIQPAKLEDSAVYLCASSFRTSGISGANVLTFGAGSRLTVL.

CDR3 sequence: CASSPWDRNYEQYF. The CDR3 nucleotides are TGTGCCAGCAGCCCCTGGGACAGAAACTACGAGCAGTACTTC. This chain uses TRBV3-1 (or the pseudogene TRBV3-2) with TRBJ2-7, with 7 bases fitting TRBD1. Per the germline V gene, CDR1 is LGHDT and CDR2 is YNNKEL (reference sequence). This CDR3 is 14 amino acids long. The junction had 6 bases not matched to a gene; V was cut back by 4 bases and J by 3 bases.

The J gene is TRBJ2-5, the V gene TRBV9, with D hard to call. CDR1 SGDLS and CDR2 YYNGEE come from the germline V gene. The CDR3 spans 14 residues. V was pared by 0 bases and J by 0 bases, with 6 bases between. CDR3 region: CASSVDLYQETQYF. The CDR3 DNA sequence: TGTGCCAGCAGCGTAGACCTATACCAAGAGACCCAGTACTTC.

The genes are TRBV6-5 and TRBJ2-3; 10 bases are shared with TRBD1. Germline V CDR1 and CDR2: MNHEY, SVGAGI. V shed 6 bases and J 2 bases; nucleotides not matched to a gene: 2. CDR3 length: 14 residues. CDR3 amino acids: CASRDRGDTDTQYF. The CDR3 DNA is TGTGCCAGCAGGGACAGGGGGGACACAGATACGCAGTATTTT.

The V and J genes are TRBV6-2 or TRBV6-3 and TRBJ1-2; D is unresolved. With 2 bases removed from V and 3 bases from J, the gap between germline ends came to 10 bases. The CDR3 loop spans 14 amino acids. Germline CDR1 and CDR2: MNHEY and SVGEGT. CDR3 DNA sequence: TGTGCCAGCAGTTACGGCCCAGAACACTATGGCTACACCTTC. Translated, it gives CASSYGPEHYGYTF.

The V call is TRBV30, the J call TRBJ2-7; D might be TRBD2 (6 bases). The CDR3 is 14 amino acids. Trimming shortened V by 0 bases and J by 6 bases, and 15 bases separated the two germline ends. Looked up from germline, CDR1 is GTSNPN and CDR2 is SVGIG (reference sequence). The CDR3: CAWSVAAGASEQYF. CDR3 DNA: TGTGCCTGGAGTGTAGCAGCGGGTGCCTCCGAGCAGTACTTC.

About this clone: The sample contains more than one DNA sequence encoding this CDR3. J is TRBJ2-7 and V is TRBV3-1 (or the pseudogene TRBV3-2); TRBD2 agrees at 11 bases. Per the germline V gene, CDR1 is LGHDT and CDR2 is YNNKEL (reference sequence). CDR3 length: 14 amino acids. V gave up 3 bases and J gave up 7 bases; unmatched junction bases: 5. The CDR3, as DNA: TGTGCCAGCAGCCATATAGCGGGAGGGGGAGAGCAGTACTTC. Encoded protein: CASSHIAGGGEQYF.

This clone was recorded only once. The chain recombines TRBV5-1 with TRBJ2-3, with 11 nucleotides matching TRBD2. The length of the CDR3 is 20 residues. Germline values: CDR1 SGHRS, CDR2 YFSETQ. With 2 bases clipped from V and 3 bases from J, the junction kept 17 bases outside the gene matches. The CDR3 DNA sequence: TGCGCCAGCAGCTTTGCCCCATTAGCGGGAGGGCCCTTCTCAACAGATACGCAGTATTTT. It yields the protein CASSFAPLAGGPFSTDTQYF.

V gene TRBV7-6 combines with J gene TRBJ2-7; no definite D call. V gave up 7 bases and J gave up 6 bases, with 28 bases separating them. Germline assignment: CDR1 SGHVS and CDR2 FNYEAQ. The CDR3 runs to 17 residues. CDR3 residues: CASTLDPQISFSAEQYF. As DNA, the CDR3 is TGTGCCAGCACCCTCGACCCCCAGATCTCCTTCAGCGCCGAGCAGTACTTC. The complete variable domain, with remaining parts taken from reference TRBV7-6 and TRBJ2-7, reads GAGVSQSPRYKVTKRGQDVALRCDPISGHVSLYWYRQALGQGPEFLTYFNYEAQQDKSGLPNDRFSAERPEGSISTLTIQRTEQRDSAMYRCASTLDPQISFSAEQYFGPGTRLTVT.

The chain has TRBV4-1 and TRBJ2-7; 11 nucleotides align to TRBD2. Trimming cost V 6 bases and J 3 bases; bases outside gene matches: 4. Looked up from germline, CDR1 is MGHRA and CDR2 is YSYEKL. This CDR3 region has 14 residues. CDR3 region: CASSALAGVYEQYF. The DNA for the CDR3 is TGCGCCAGCAGTGCACTAGCGGGAGTCTACGAGCAGTACTTC.

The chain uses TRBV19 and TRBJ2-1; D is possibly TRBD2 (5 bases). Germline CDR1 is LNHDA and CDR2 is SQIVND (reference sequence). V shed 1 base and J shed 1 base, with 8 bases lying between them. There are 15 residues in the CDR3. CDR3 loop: CASSIGGRSYNEQFF. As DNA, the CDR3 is TGTGCCAGTAGTATAGGTGGGAGATCCTACAATGAGCAGTTCTTC.

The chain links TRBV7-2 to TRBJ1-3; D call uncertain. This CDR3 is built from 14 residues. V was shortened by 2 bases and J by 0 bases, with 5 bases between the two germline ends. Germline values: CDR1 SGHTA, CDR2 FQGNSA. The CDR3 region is CASSLRGSGNTIYF. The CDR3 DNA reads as TGTGCCAGCAGCTTACGGGGCTCTGGAAACACCATATATTTT.

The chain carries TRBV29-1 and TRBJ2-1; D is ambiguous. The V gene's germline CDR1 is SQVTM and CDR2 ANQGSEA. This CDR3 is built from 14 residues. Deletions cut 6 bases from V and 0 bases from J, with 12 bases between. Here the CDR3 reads CSVPSGYSYNEQFF. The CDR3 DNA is TGCAGCGTCCCCTCAGGTTACTCCTACAATGAGCAGTTCTTC.

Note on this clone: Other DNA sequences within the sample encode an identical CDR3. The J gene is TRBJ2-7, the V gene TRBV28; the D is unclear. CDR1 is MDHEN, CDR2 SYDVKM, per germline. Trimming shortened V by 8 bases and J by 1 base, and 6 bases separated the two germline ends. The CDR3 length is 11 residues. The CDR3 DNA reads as TGTGCCAGCTCCTCTTCCTACGAGCAGTACTTC. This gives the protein CASSSSYEQYF.

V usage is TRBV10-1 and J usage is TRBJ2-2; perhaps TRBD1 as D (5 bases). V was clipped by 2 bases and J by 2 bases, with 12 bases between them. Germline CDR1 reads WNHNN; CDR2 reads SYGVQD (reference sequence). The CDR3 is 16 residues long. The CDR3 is CASSEIGRANTGELFF. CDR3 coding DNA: TGCGCCAGCAGTGAGATTGGCAGGGCTAACACCGGGGAGCTGTTTTTT.

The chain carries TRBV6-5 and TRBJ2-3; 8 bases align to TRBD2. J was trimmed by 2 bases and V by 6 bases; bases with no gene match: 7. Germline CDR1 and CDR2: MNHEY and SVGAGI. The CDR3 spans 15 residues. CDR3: CASSRSGSLTDTQYF. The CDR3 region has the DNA TGTGCCAGCAGCCGAAGCGGGAGCCTCACAGATACGCAGTATTTT.

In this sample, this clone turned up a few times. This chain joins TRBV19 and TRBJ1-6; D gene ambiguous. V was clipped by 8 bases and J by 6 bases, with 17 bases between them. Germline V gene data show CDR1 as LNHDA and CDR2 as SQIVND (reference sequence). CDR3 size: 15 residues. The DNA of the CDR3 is TGTGCCAGTCGAATCAACGCGGGGATTAATTCACCCCTCCACTTT. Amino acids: CASRINAGINSPLHF.

The CDR3: CASSLDAAAGNTIYF. CDR3 DNA sequence: TGTGCCAGCAGCTTAGATGCGGCAGCTGGAAACACCATATATTTT. The rearrangement links TRBV11-2 to TRBJ1-3, with unresolved D. V was shortened by 0 bases and J by 2 bases, with 8 bases between the two germline ends. The CDR3 is 15 residues long. The V gene's germline CDR1 is SGHAT and CDR2 FQNNGV.

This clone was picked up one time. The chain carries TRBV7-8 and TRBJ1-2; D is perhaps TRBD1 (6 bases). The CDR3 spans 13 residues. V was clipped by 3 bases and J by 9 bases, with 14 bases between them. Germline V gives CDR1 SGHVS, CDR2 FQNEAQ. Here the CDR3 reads CASSFDTTGRYTF. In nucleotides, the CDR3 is TGTGCCAGCAGCTTCGATACCACAGGGCGCTACACCTTC.